The T cell receptor (beta chain) described here comes from a study of blood T cell repertoires in COVID-19. Germline CDR1 reads MNHEY; CDR2 reads SVGEGT. Trimming took off 2 bases at V and 13 bases at J, with 15 bases between the two ends. This CDR3 has 14 residues. Profiling relied on immunoSEQ multiplex PCR, and the TCRdb table lists in-frame clones only, not all of them. The sample yields roughly 220,000 clones, roughly 88% seen once. This clone was detected only once. Sequencing input: PBMCs or T cells enriched from blood (not recorded which). The genes are TRBV6-2 or TRBV6-3 and TRBJ1-6; unclear D gene. The source of this sequence is a woman between 45 and 65 years old with acute COVID-19. The CDR3 DNA sequence: TGTGCCAGCAGTTACGTGGGCGGGCTGGGCCCCCTCCACTTT. It yields the protein CASSYVGGLGPLHF.